These 13 T cell receptor beta chains came from one sample sequenced in a study of cytomegalovirus exposure and HLA in healthy donors. PCR involved 60 Vbeta and 13 Jbeta primers. Libraries were prepared by immunoSEQ multiplex PCR; TCRdb keeps only in-frame clonotypes and omits some of them. Here the sample spans roughly 80,000 clones, 77% being singletons. Sequenced sample: PBMCs. These receptor sequences come from a man between 45 and 60 years old in good health and CMV-seropositive.

This chain joins TRBV30 and TRBJ1-6; TRBD1 agrees at 7 bases. CDR1 is GTSNPN, CDR2 SVGIG, per germline (reference sequence). This CDR3 region has 13 residues. J was trimmed by 4 bases and V by 6 bases; bases with no gene match: 3. The CDR3 region is CACSGQYNSPLHF. The DNA for the CDR3 is TGTGCCTGTTCGGGACAGTATAATTCACCCCTCCACTTT. Drawing the rest from reference TRBV30 and TRBJ1-6, the complete variable domain is SQTIHQWPATLVQPVGSPLSLECTVEGTSNPNLYWYRQAAGRGLQLLFYSVGIGQISSEVPQNLSASRPQDRQFILSSKKLLLSDSGFYLCACSGQYNSPLHFGNGTRLTVT.

The V gene is TRBV5-8, the J gene TRBJ1-2; D might be TRBD1 (6 bases). V gave up 0 bases and J gave up 5 bases, with 17 bases separating them. Germline assignment: CDR1 SGHTS and CDR2 YDEGEE. The CDR3 contains 16 residues. As DNA, the CDR3 is TGTGCCAGCAGCTTGGTGGGGCAGGGGAAATATTATGGCTACACCTTC. Translated, it gives CASSLVGQGKYYGYTF.

Only one count was recorded for this clone. The chain employs TRBV7-9 and TRBJ2-7, with D tentatively TRBD2 (6 bases). Trimming removed 4 bases from V and 2 bases from J, with 21 bases in between. The CDR3 runs 17 residues. Germline values: CDR1 SEHNR, CDR2 FQNEAQ (reference sequence). The CDR3, as DNA: TGTGCCAGCAGCTCTTGGGGTCGGGGGAGCGGAGCCTACGAGCAGTACTTC. Translated: CASSSWGRGSGAYEQYF.

In this sample, this clone turned up a few times. The CDR3 DNA is TGTGCCAGCAGCTCCAGCGGGGGTTACAATGAGCAGTTCTTC. Translating gives CASSSSGGYNEQFF. The chain recombines TRBV11-2 with TRBJ2-1, with 8 bases fitting TRBD2. Trimming took 4 bases from V and 4 from J; bases not matched to a gene: 3. CDR3 length equals 14 residues. Germline loops: CDR1 SGHAT, CDR2 FQNNGV.

The chain carries TRBV9 and TRBJ1-1; 9 nucleotides agree with TRBD1. The CDR3 contains 16 residues. Germline lookup yields CDR1 SGDLS and CDR2 YYNGEE. V dropped 4 bases and J dropped 0; count of bases not matched to a gene: 7. The CDR3 here is CASSSGTGKMNTEAFF. The CDR3 region has the DNA TGTGCCAGCAGCTCGGGGACAGGGAAAATGAACACTGAAGCTTTCTTT.

V gene TRBV25-1 combines with J gene TRBJ2-5; possibly TRBD1 for D (6 bases). The J call may be incorrect, as the DNA end agrees better with TRBJ2-7. Germline-derived CDR1 and CDR2 are MGHDK and SYGVNS. The CDR3 length is 14 residues. The CDR3 bases are TGTGCCAGCAGTGTACAGGGAGCTTTAGGCGAGCAGTACTTC. Amino acids: CASSVQGALGEQYF.

The V gene is TRBV5-1, the J gene TRBJ1-2, with TRBD1 as a possible D gene (6 bases). Per germline, CDR1 SGHRS and CDR2 YFSETQ. The V gene lost 2 bases and the J gene lost 8 bases, with 19 bases spanning the gap. The CDR3 has 15 amino acids. In DNA form, the CDR3 reads TGCGCCAGCAGCTTTAATTCTGGGACAAGCGGAGGCTACACCTTC. Translation gives CASSFNSGTSGGYTF.

The rearrangement joins TRBV27 to TRBJ2-1; 9 bases align to TRBD2. The germline V gene has CDR1 MNHEY and CDR2 SMNVEV (reference sequence). The V segment lost 3 bases and the J segment 5 bases; nucleotides outside the gene matches: 5. CDR3 length: 15 residues. Here the CDR3 reads CASSFSGRWNNEQFF. CDR3 nucleotides: TGTGCCAGCAGTTTCAGCGGGAGGTGGAACAATGAGCAGTTCTTC.

The chain couples TRBV30 to TRBJ1-3; D is possibly TRBD1 (6 bases). Germline V lookup: CDR1 GTSNPN, CDR2 SVGIG (reference sequence). Trimming removed 2 bases at V and 10 bases at J, with 21 bases between. The CDR3 spans 15 residues. CDR3 residues: CAWSSPGTWLRTIYF. CDR3 nucleotide sequence: TGTGCCTGGAGTTCTCCCGGGACATGGCTTCGAACCATATATTTT.

The rearrangement uses TRBV11-2 and TRBJ2-5; 11 nucleotides match TRBD2. The J call is uncertain, as TRBJ2-7 better fits the DNA end. The CDR3 covers 15 residues. Germline V CDR1 and CDR2: SGHAT, FQNNGV. This CDR3 is CASSQLAGVSYEQYF. CDR3 bases: TGTGCCAGCAGCCAACTAGCGGGAGTCTCCTACGAGCAGTACTTC.

This chain connects TRBV19 to TRBJ1-5; D is perhaps TRBD1 (6 bases). Trimming left V 3 bases short and J 6 bases short, with 9 bases between. Germline CDR1 and CDR2: LNHDA and SQIVND (reference sequence). The CDR3 length is 13 residues. In DNA form, the CDR3 reads TGTGCCAGTAGTATCGCAGGGGTTCAGCCCCAGCATTTT. This sequence encodes CASSIAGVQPQHF.

This chain joins TRBV5-1 and TRBJ2-3; 13 bases are shared with TRBD2. The ends lost 6 bases at V and 5 bases at J; junction bases unmatched: 3. The germline V gene encodes CDR1 SGHRS and CDR2 YFSETQ. CDR3 length: 14 residues. The CDR3 DNA sequence: TGCGCCAGCAATGGACTAGCGGGAGTAGATACGCAGTATTTT. Amino acid sequence: CASNGLAGVDTQYF.

The CDR3 nucleotides read TGTGCCAGCAGCTTAAGTTTCGAGACAGGGAGCGGTGAGCAGTTCTTC. Protein product: CASSLSFETGSGEQFF. This sequence joins TRBV11-1 and TRBJ2-1, with 7 bases matching TRBD1. The CDR3 runs 16 residues. V was clipped by 2 bases and J by 9 bases; unmatched bases: 13. From germline, CDR1 is SGHAT and CDR2 FQDESV (reference sequence).